The clone carrying this T cell receptor (beta chain) was seen a few times. A single record per CDR3 protein comes from TCRdb applying MiXCR to the 5' RACE reads. The data contain around 320,000 distinct CDR3 sequences, under 9% of them singletons. The data belong to a study of T cells after yellow fever vaccination. This CDR3 has 17 amino acids. After removal of 3 bases from V and 2 bases from J, the junction contained 10 bases not matched to a gene. CDR1 is SGHRS and CDR2 is YFSETQ in the germline V gene. The chain couples TRBV5-1 to TRBJ2-1, with 8 bases matching TRBD2. The material was CD4+ T cells sorted from PBMCs, obtained 5 days after the yellow fever booster vaccination. This receptor was identified in a man aged 18 to 29 who received the YFV17D yellow fever vaccine. The CDR3: CASSSDPGLDPYNEQFF. CDR3 nucleotides: TGCGCCAGCAGCTCCGACCCGGGACTAGATCCCTACAATGAGCAGTTCTTC.